The T cell receptor (beta chain) described here comes from a study of early T cells in non-severe SARS-CoV-2 infection. About the research overall: RNA in bulk from unsorted whole blood was sequenced, and chains were unpaired.

Germline CDR1 is SGDLS and CDR2 is YYNGEE. The CDR3 sequence is 12 residues long. MiXCR, run by TCRdb on the 5' RACE reads, gives a single entry per CDR3 protein. The repertoire holds 55,000 to 65,000 distinct CDR3 sequences, with over 9.5% as singletons. This clonotype appeared a single time. A much larger clone sits a single nucleotide away, making a read error possible. The J gene is TRBJ2-2, the V gene TRBV9; tentative D call: TRBD2 (6 bases). This specimen consisted of whole blood, obtained at baseline. The TCR was taken from an adult who was a healthcare worker with PCR-confirmed SARS-CoV-2 infection or an uninfected control (not recorded which). CDR3 sequence: CASSVVPGERFF. The CDR3 DNA sequence: TGTGCCAGCAGCGTAGTTCCGGGGGAGCGGTTTTTT. Full variable domain (rest looked up from reference TRBV9 and TRBJ2-2): DSGVTQTPKHLITATGQRVTLRCSPRSGDLSVYWYQQSLDQGLQFLIQYYNGEERAKGNILERFSAQQFPDLHSELNLSSLELGDSALYFCASSVVPGERFFGEGSRLTVL.